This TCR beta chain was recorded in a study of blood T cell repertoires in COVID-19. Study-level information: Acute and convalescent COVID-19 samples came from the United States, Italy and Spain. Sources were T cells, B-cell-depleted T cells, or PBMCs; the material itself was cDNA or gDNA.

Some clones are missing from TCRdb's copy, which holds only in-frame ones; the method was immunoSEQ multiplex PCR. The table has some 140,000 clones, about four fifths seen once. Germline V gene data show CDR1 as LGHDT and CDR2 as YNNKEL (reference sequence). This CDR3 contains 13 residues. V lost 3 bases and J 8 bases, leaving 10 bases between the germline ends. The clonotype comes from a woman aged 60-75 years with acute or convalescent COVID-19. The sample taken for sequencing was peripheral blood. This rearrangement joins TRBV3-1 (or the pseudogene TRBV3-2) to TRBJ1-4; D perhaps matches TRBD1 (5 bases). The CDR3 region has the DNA TGTGCCAGCAGCCAGGGGGGTGCGGAAAAACTGTTTTTT. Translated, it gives CASSQGGAEKLFF.